A single sample is the source of the 8 T cell receptor beta chains below, sequenced in a study of T cells expressing NK-cell markers. TCRdb reanalyzed the 5' RACE reads, giving one entry per CDR3 protein sequence and no DNA. Here the sample table reports some 390,000 distinct CDR3 sequences. Sequencing was done on a sample of blood T cells: a sorted CD56 or NKG2C T cell subset, CD4+ or CD8+ T cells, or bulk PBMC T cells (not recorded which). The receptors stem from a woman in her 50s in good health.

The chain carries TRBV4-1 and TRBJ2-1; TCRdb selects TRBD2, and the lack of DNA leaves this call unchecked. From germline, CDR1 is MGHRA and CDR2 YSYEKL. There are 14 residues in the CDR3. CDR3 protein: CASSSGLAGIEQFF.

This chain uses TRBV7-9 with TRBJ1-3; the D gene TCRdb calls, TRBD1, cannot be checked with no DNA. CDR3 length: 17 amino acids. Germline CDR1 reads SEHNR; CDR2 reads FQNEAQ (reference sequence). CDR3 region: CASSVGTGGSPGNTIYF.

The chain joins TRBV10-3 to TRBJ2-3; without DNA, the TCRdb call of TRBD1 cannot be checked. This CDR3 has 13 residues. Germline CDR1 is ENHRY and CDR2 is SYGVKD. The CDR3 protein is CATSFQGADTQYF.

The V and J genes are TRBV28 and TRBJ2-3; there is no DNA to check the TCRdb D call of TRBD1. CDR3 size: 18 residues. The germline gives CDR1 MDHEN, CDR2 SYDVKM. The CDR3 loop is CASSFLGTGSPSTDTQYF.

The chain carries TRBV10-3 and TRBJ1-1; with no DNA, the TCRdb D assignment of TRBD1 cannot be verified. The CDR3 is 14 residues long. The germline V gene has CDR1 ENHRY and CDR2 SYGVKD. CDR3 residues: CAIKGVRVNTEAFF.

This chain uses TRBV10-3 with TRBJ2-3; as DNA is missing, the TRBD1 call by TCRdb cannot be tested. CDR3 length: 16 residues. Germline V CDR1 and CDR2: ENHRY, SYGVKD. The CDR3 protein is CAISDSRQGTKDTQYF.

This sequence joins TRBV12-3 or TRBV12-4 and TRBJ2-2; TCRdb indicates TRBD2, and absent DNA this call remains unverified. This CDR3 has 16 amino acids. CDR3 sequence reads: CASSTPRDSNTGELFF.

The chain couples TRBV12-3 or TRBV12-4 to TRBJ2-3; TCRdb selects TRBD2, and the lack of DNA leaves this call unchecked. CDR3 length: 17 residues. The CDR3 loop is CASSLVFLAGVVDTQYF.